The present T cell receptor beta chain was sequenced within a study of cytomegalovirus exposure and HLA in healthy donors. Whole-study results and caveats: Most of the TCR beta V segments (in an earlier analysis) were productive either about 87% or about 30% of the time. The majority of CMV-associated TCR beta chains were reported as apparently HLA-restricted in a later analysis. A missense DCLRE1C variant was associated with V- and J-gene trimming of TCR beta chains in a later analysis, and an independent cohort replicated the association.

The CDR3 extends over 15 amino acids. Trimming took off 7 bases at V and 4 bases at J, with 16 bases between the two ends. The germline CDR1 and CDR2 sequences are SGHTA and FQGNSA. This clone has more than one count but fewer than ten. Its antigen is unidentified. Amplification used 60 Vbeta primers and 13 Jbeta primers. Produced via immunoSEQ multiplex PCR; TCRdb's table is partial and in-frame only. The sample records 120,000 or so clones, over 65% being singletons. V usage is TRBV7-2 and J usage is TRBJ2-2; perhaps TRBD2 as D (5 bases). The sequencing sample was made of PBMCs. The receptor was derived from a middle-aged man in good health and CMV-seropositive. CDR3 loop: CASKATLVGTGELFF. Here the CDR3 DNA reads TGTGCCAGCAAAGCGACACTAGTAGGCACCGGGGAGCTGTTTTTT.